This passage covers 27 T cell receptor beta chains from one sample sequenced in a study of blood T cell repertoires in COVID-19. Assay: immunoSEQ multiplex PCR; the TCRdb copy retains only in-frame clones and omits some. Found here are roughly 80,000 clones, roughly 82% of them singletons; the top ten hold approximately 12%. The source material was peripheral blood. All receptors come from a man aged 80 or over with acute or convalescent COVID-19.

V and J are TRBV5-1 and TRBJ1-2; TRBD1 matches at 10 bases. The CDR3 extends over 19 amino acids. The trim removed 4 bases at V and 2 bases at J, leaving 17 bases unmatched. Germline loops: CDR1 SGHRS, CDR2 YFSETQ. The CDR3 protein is CASSRDRQGAQSNNYGYTF. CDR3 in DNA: TGCGCCAGCAGCCGAGACAGACAGGGGGCTCAGTCGAACAACTATGGCTACACCTTC.

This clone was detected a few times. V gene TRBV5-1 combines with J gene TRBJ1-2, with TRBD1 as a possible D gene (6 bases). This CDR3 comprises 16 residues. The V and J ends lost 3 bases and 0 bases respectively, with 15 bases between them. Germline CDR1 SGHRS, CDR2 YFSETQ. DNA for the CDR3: TGCGCCAGCAGCTGGTACAGGGTTTACCCTAACTATGGCTACACCTTC. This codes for CASSWYRVYPNYGYTF.

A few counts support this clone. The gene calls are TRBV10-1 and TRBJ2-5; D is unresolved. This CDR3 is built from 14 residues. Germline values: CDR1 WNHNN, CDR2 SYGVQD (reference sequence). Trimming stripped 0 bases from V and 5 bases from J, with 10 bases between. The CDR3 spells CASSESIAGETQYF. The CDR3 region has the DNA TGCGCCAGCAGTGAGTCTATAGCTGGGGAGACCCAGTACTTC.

The CDR3 DNA follows: TGTGCCAGCTCGCAGGGTAAAGACAACGAGCAGTACTTC. It specifies CASSQGKDNEQYF. The V call is TRBV18, the J call TRBJ2-7, with a weak D call TRBD1 (5 bases). Per germline, CDR1 KGHSH and CDR2 LQKENI. The CDR3 consists of 13 residues. Deletions cut 6 bases from V and 5 bases from J, with 14 bases between.

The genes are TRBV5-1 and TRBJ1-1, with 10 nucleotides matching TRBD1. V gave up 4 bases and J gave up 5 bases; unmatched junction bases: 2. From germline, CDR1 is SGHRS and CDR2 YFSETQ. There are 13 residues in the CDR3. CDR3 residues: CASSKDRGTEAFF. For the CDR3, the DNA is TGCGCCAGCAGCAAGGACAGGGGGACTGAAGCTTTCTTT.

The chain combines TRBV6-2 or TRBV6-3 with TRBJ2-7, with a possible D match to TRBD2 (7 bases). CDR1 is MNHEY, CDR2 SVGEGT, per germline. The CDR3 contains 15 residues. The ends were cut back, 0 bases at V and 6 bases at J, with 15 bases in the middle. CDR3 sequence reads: CASSYSIAGAGEQYF. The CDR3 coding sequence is TGTGCCAGCAGTTACTCGATTGCGGGGGCCGGCGAGCAGTACTTC.

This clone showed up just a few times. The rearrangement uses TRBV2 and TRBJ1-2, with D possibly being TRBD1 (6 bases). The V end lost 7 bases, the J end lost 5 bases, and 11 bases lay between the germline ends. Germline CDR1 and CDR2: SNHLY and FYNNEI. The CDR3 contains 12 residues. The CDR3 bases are TGTGCCAGCACAGGGGAGAGGTATGGCTACACCTTC. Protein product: CASTGERYGYTF.

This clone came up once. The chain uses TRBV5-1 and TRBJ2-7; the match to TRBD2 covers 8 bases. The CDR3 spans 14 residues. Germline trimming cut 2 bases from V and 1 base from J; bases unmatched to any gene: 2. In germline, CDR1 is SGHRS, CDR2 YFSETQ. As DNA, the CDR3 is TGCGCCAGCAGCTTCGAGCGGGGGTCCTACGAGCAGTACTTC. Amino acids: CASSFERGSYEQYF. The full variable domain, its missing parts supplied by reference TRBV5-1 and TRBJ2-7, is KAGVTQTPRYLIKTRGQQVTLSCSPISGHRSVSWYQQTPGQGLQFLFEYFSETQRNKGNFPGRFSGRQFSNSRSEMNVSTLELGDSALYLCASSFERGSYEQYFGPGTRLTVT.

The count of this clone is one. This chain's CDR3 is CASSLAGAGETEAFF. CDR3 sequence (DNA): TGCGCCAGCAGCTTGGCCGGGGCAGGGGAGACTGAAGCTTTCTTT. The V call is TRBV5-1, the J call TRBJ1-1; possibly TRBD1 for D (6 bases). The CDR3 has 15 amino acids. CDR1 and CDR2 from the germline V gene are SGHRS and YFSETQ. Deletions cut 0 bases from V and 5 bases from J, with 14 bases between. Complete variable domain (other parts from reference TRBV5-1 and TRBJ1-1): KAGVTQTPRYLIKTRGQQVTLSCSPISGHRSVSWYQQTPGQGLQFLFEYFSETQRNKGNFPGRFSGRQFSNSRSEMNVSTLELGDSALYLCASSLAGAGETEAFFGQGTRLTVV.

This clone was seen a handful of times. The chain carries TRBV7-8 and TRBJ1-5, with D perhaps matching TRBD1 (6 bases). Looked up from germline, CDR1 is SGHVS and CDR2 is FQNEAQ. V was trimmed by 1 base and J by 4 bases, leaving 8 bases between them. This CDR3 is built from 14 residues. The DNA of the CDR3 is TGTGCCAGCAGCTTAGATCAGGGGAATCAGCCCCAGCATTTT. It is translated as CASSLDQGNQPQHF.

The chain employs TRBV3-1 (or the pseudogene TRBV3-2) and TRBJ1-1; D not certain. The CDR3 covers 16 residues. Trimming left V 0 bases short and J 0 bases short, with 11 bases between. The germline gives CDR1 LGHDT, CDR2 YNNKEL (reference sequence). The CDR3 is CASSQDANRLNTEAFF. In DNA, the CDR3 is TGTGCCAGCAGCCAAGACGCTAACAGATTGAACACTGAAGCTTTCTTT.

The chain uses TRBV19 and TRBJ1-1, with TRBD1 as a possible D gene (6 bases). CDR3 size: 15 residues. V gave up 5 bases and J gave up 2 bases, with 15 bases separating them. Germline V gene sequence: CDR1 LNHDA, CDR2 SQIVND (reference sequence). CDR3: CASSLPGTPNTEAFF. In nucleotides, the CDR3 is TGTGCCAGTAGTCTCCCCGGGACACCTAACACTGAAGCTTTCTTT.

The CDR3 DNA is TGTGCCAGCAGCTCGGAGCTAGCGGGGCCCCCTCGCCAATATTTT. Translating it yields CASSSELAGPPRQYF. The V and J genes are TRBV7-3 and TRBJ2-3; 9 bases map to TRBD2. CDR1 SGHTA and CDR2 FQGTGA come from the germline V gene. The length of the CDR3 is 15 residues. J was trimmed by 15 bases and V by 4 bases; bases with no gene match: 17.

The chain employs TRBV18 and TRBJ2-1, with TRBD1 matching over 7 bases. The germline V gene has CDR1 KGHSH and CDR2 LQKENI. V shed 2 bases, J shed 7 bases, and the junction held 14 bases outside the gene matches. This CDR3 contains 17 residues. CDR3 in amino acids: CASSPNVGTAGENEQFF. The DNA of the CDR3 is TGTGCCAGCTCACCAAATGTCGGGACAGCTGGTGAGAATGAGCAGTTCTTC.

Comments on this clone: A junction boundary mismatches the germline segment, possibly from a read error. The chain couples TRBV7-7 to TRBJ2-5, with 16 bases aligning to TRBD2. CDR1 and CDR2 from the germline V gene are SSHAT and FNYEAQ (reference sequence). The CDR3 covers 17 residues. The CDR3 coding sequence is TGTGCTAGCAGCCCGGGACTAGCGGGGGGGCTGGGAGAGACCCAGTACTTC. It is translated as CASSPGLAGGLGETQYF.

The CDR3 region has the DNA TGTGCCAGCAGCAAGACTAGCGGGAGCTCCTACAATGAGCAGTTCTTC. Translation gives CASSKTSGSSYNEQFF. This chain joins TRBV5-5 and TRBJ2-1, with 12 bases fitting TRBD2. The CDR3 sequence is 16 residues long. CDR1 and CDR2 (germline): SGHKS, YYEKEE (reference sequence). J lost 0 bases, V lost 4 bases, and 2 bases had no gene match.

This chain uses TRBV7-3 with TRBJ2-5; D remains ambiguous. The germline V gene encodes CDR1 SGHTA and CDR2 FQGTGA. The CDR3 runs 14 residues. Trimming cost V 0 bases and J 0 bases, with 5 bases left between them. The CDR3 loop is CASSLTGYQETQYF. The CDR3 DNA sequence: TGTGCCAGCAGCTTAACCGGTTACCAAGAGACCCAGTACTTC.

DNA for the CDR3: TGCAGCGTTCTCAGGGGGTGGGGTATTGATGAGCAGTTCTTC. It is translated as CSVLRGWGIDEQFF. V usage is TRBV29-1 and J usage is TRBJ2-1; TRBD1 aligns across 7 bases. The CDR3 consists of 14 residues. The J segment lost 8 bases and the V segment lost 5 bases, leaving 12 bases of the junction unmatched. The germline gives CDR1 SQVTM, CDR2 ANQGSEA.

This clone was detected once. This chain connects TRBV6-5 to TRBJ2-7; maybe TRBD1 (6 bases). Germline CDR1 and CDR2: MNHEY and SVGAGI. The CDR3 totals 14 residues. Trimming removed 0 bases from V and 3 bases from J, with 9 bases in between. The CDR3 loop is CASSYSRDNYEQYF. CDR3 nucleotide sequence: TGTGCCAGCAGTTACTCTAGGGACAACTACGAGCAGTACTTC.

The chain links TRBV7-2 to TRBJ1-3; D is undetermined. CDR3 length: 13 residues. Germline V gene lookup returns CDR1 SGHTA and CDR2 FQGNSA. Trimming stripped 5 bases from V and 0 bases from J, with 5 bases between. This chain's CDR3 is CASSRSSGNTIYF. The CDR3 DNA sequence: TGTGCCAGCAGCCGGAGCTCTGGAAACACCATATATTTT.

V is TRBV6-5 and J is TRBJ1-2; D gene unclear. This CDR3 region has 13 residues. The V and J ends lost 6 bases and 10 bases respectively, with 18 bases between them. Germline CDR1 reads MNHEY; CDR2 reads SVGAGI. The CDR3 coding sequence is TGTGCCAGCAGACGGGGATCTATGGACGTCTACACCTTC. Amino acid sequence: CASRRGSMDVYTF.

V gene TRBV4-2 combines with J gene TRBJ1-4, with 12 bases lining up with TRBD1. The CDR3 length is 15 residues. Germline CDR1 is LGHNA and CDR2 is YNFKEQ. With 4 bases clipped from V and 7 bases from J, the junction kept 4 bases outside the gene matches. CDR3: CASSRGTGGFEKLFF. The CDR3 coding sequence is TGTGCCAGCAGCCGGGGGACAGGGGGCTTTGAAAAACTGTTTTTT.

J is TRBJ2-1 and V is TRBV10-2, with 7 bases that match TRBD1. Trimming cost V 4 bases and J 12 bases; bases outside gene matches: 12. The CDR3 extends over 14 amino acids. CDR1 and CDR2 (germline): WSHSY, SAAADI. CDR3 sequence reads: CASSGGTDSYVQFF. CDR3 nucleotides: TGCGCCAGCAGTGGGGGGACAGACAGTTATGTGCAGTTCTTC.

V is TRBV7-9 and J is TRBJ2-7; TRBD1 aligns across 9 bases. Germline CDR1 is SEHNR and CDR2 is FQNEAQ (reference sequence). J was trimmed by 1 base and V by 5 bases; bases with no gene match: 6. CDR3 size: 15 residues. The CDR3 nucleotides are TGTGCCAGCAGCACGACAGGGGGAACATCCTACGAGCAGTACTTC. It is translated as CASSTTGGTSYEQYF.

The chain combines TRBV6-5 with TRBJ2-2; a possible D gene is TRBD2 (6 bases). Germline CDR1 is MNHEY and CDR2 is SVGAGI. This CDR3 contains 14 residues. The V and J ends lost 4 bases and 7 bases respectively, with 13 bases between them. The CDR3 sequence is CASSSLRGGGELFF. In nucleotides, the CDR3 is TGTGCCAGCAGTTCCCTAAGGGGAGGCGGGGAGCTGTTTTTT.

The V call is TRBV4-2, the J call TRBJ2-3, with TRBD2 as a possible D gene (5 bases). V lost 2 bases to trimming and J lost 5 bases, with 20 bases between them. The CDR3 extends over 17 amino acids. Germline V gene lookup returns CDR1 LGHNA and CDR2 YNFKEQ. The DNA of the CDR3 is TGTGCCAGCAGCCAACCCTTACGGGGATCAGCTGGAGATACGCAGTATTTT. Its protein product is CASSQPLRGSAGDTQYF.

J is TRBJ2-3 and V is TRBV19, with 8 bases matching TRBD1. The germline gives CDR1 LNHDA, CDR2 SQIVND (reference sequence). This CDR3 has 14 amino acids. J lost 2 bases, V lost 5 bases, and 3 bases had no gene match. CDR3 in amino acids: CASSPDRATDTQYF. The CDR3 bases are TGTGCCAGTAGTCCGGACAGGGCCACAGATACGCAGTATTTT.